This TCR beta chain was profiled in a study of CD8 T cells in ankylosing spondylitis. Construction of TCR beta libraries was performed using quantitative 5'-RACE with molecular barcodes. TCRdb redid the calling of the 5' RACE reads with MiXCR, one entry per CDR3 protein. The sample shows 200,000 to 300,000 distinct CDR3 sequences, approximately 24% of them seen only once. Study conclusions and caveats: Within ankylosing spondylitis blood, a TCR beta motif made up of eight highly homologous variants appeared to be characteristic. In reactive arthritis synovial fluid and blood, some motif variants had been reported before.

This clonotype was seen a handful of times. Its cognate antigen is unknown. The length of the CDR3 is 14 residues. V lost 1 base and J lost 6, with 13 bases in between. The germline CDR1 and CDR2 sequences are ENHRY and SYGVKD. This clonotype was sampled from a male donor with ankylosing spondylitis or in good health (not recorded which). The chain joins TRBV10-3 to TRBJ2-7, with D unclear. The sample consisted of blood, either unsorted or a sorted T cell fraction (not recorded which). The CDR3 protein is CAISELAVLGEQYF. The CDR3 DNA sequence: TGTGCCATCAGTGAGTTGGCAGTCCTCGGCGAGCAGTACTTC.